Included here is one T cell receptor (beta chain) sequence, with context. Its antigen is still unknown. Qualities for individual bases were not recorded, and no much larger clone is one base off. The data were obtained in a study of T-cell memory formation after mild COVID-19 (dated by TCRdb to the early 2020s). With regard to the full study: Most TCR sequence clusters were specific to one of the two donors. Longitudinal TCRalpha and TCRbeta repertoire sequencing tracked T-cell clones expanding and contracting after mild COVID-19 in a couple of donors. Two young, previously healthy adult volunteers, one female and one male, were included in the cohort.

PBMCs were isolated by Ficoll-Paque density gradient centrifugation. Broader findings and caveats from the paper: From day 15 to 85, contracting clones showed balanced CD4/CD8 phenotypes, whereas a second wave of clones that expanded from day 15 to 37 leaned towards CD4+. Some responding clones were detected in pre-infection memory, suggesting pre-existing cross-reactive memory T cells joined the SARS-CoV-2 response. Contracting CD4+ clones turned up mainly in the CM and EM memory subsets, whereas EMRA was where CD8+ clones were enriched. SARS-CoV-2 specificity was not confirmed for the second-wave clones peaking on day 37. Only two mild cases were covered in the study, and larger cohorts including severe cases with pre-infection samples were considered necessary.

Sequencing took place on an Illumina NovaSeq 6000. TCRalpha and TCRbeta cDNA libraries were constructed by 5'RACE with constant-segment primers, with sample barcodes and unique molecular identifiers being introduced. RNA was extracted from every sample with Trizol reagent. The libraries were amplified in two PCR steps, and the second step added a second sample barcode and Illumina TruSeq adapters. Sequencing of the libraries was done on an Illumina NovaSeq, producing 2 x 150 bp paired-end reads. The authors processed their data as follows. Demultiplexing of reads and collapsing into UMI-guided consensus sequences were performed with migec v1.2.7. Using mixcr v2.1.11, the UMI consensuses were aligned to TRA and TRB V and J templates and assembled into clonotypes. Expanded or contracted clonotypes were those called significant by both edgeR and NoisET, with noise models trained on biological replicates. For edgeR calls, the thresholds were a false discovery rate-adjusted p below 0.01 and a log2 fold-change of 1. As an exploratory analysis of dynamics, max-normalized trajectories of the 1000 most abundant clonotypes were examined with PCA combined with hierarchical clustering. Separately sequenced CD4+ and CD8+ repertoires were used to assign a CD4 or CD8 phenotype to each responding clone. TCRdb itself trimmed the public reads at Q25 with fastp, ran MiXCR and retained productive beta chains. CDR3 protein sequences are deduplicated, and each keeps its most common genes and DNA. The authors' filters were not applied to this entry. In this sample the table shows 500,000 to 600,000 distinct CDR3 sequences, under 20% of which occur a single time. The ten largest account for around 12% of the sample.

From the cysteine up to the phenylalanine, the CDR3 has a length of 13 residues. The CDR3 DNA has 39 bases and is translated from base 1. Unmatched junction bases come to 5, with V trimmed by 6 bases and J by 7 bases. CDR1 SNHLY and CDR2 FYNNEI are derived from the germline V gene. Rearrangement joined TRBV2 to TRBJ2-1; TRBD2 lines up with 8 middle nucleotides. Source material: PBMCs or a T cell subset sorted from them (not recorded which). The sequence came from an adult woman who had mild COVID-19 (a few samples of this study predate the infection). The sample titles of this study are shuffled in the database, so cell type and time point are left out; the donor was told from shared clones. The DNA sequence is as follows: TGTGCCAGCAGCTCTAGCGGGCGGAATGAGCAGTTCTTC. Its coded protein is CASSSSGRNEQFF.